This T cell receptor (beta chain) came from a study of early stage breast cancer tumors. Sequencing used immunoSEQ multiplex PCR; TCRdb keeps in-frame clones, though not all of them. Of more than 7,500 clones listed, 71% are singletons. General observations from the study: Commonly generated sequences made up most enriched TCRB sequences shared between patients.

CDR1 is SNHLY, CDR2 FYNNEI, per germline. The CDR3 consists of 12 residues. V was shortened by 8 bases and J by 3 bases, with 11 bases between the two germline ends. This clone was recorded a few times. Its matching antigen is unknown. The V call is TRBV2, the J call TRBJ2-7, with D possibly matching TRBD2 (5 bases). What was sequenced was normal breast tissue next to the tumor. The sequence derives from a person aged 55 to 75 with breast cancer. This CDR3 is CASYRDFYEQYF. CDR3 coding DNA: TGTGCCAGCTACCGGGATTTCTACGAGCAGTACTTC.